Listed here is a single T cell receptor beta chain. Which antigen it targets is not known. Qualities for individual bases were not recorded, and no much larger clone is one base off. Each PCR received spiked-in synthetic TCR analog templates so that absolute template abundance could be estimated from read counts. Using the immunoSEQ assay, TCRbeta CDR3 regions were amplified from genomic DNA with bias-controlled V and J gene primers. Rearranged TCRbeta segments were sequenced at approximately 20X coverage. The authors' analysis ran thus. Sequencing errors were corrected by clustering and CDR3s were annotated against IMGT to assign V, D and J genes. Only productive TCRbeta rearrangements were used in downstream analyses, excluding out-of-frame or stop-codon sequences. Clonality was calculated as one minus the Shannon entropy normalized by the log of the number of unique productive sequences. Clones differing between time points or between blood and tumor were identified using Fisher's exact test with Benjamini-Hochberg correction, with an adjusted p below 0.01 applied as the threshold. This immuneACCESS table, as held by TCRdb, lists in-frame sequences with V and J called but not all clones. Of the missing ones, under half trace to an unresolved V gene in checked studies; the others have no known cause. V, J and clone size reflect that table, while D and trimming were determined from the DNA. The sample yields about 90,000 clones; 90% were counted once. The ten biggest clones cover 7.5% to 10% of the sample.

This sample was included in a study of PD-L1 blockade in urothelial cancer (dated by TCRdb to about 2017). General notes on the study: Therapy was started in the mid-2010s for all patients, and atezolizumab 1,200 mg was administered intravenously every 3 weeks. About 90% of the roughly 29 patients were identified as males with urothelial cancer of bladder origin, and a prior smoking history was reported by 18 of 29 patients. An ECOG performance status of 0 or 1 was recorded for the patients, and 0 to 3 prior chemotherapy regimens had been received by the patients. Blood samples were analyzed 3 weeks after the start of treatment (second dose) and 6 weeks after the start of treatment. A median of roughly 140,000 T cells and 85,000 or so unique TCRs was obtained from blood samples, and a median clonality of approximately 0.077 was observed. Somatic, immune and clinical correlates of response to PD-L1 blockade with atezolizumab in urothelial cancer were the focus of an exploratory multi-omic analysis. Pretreatment tumor samples, along with matched peripheral blood collected serially before and after atezolizumab treatment, underwent TCR sequencing. Durable clinical benefit meant progression-free survival longer than 6 months, and TCR features were also tested against progression-free and overall survival. Whole exome sequencing and RNA sequencing of pretreatment tumors were performed alongside TCR sequencing in the same patients. About 10 patients achieved durable clinical benefit and roughly 20 did not. Pretreatment blood TCR-seq was available for 27 to 30 patients, at least one posttreatment blood collection was obtained for roughly 24 patients, and tumor TCR-seq was available for roughly 24 patients. Broader findings and caveats from the paper: Because the sample size was small (n ≈ 31) and many of the analyses were exploratory, the results are meant to be hypothesis-generating. Among patients with durable benefit, tumor-associated TCR clones showed greater expansion in peripheral blood 3 weeks after treatment started (n ≈ 23, p = 0.022). A pretreatment peripheral blood TCR clonality below the median was linked to improved progression-free and overall survival.

The CDR3 contains 15 residues, cysteine and phenylalanine counted. The retained sequence is limited to the CDR3, 45 bases, with the frame set at the first base. CDR1 and CDR2 were assigned from the germline V gene as MDHEN and SYDVKM. Here V drops 8 bases and J drops 0 bases, and the junction holds 6 bases not matched to any gene. The cohort comprised about 30 patients with locally advanced or metastatic urothelial carcinoma treated at Memorial Sloan Kettering on a trial protocol. Peripheral blood mononuclear cells were collected pretreatment and during treatment, with between 1 and 8 total time points obtained per patient. The Qiagen DNeasy Blood extraction kit was used to purify genomic DNA from total PBMCs and tumor samples. PBMCs were collected pretreatment and during treatment, and were isolated and stored as previously described.

The sample in question was PBMCs, obtained around atezolizumab (anti-PD-L1) treatment. The TCR was taken from a man in his 60s with urothelial cancer. Rearrangement joined TRBV28 to TRBJ2-1; 8 central nucleotides agree with TRBD2. The DNA sequence is given as TGTGCCAGCGCCTGGGCGGGGGGCTCCTACAATGAGCAGTTCTTC. Its coded protein is CASAWAGGSYNEQFF.